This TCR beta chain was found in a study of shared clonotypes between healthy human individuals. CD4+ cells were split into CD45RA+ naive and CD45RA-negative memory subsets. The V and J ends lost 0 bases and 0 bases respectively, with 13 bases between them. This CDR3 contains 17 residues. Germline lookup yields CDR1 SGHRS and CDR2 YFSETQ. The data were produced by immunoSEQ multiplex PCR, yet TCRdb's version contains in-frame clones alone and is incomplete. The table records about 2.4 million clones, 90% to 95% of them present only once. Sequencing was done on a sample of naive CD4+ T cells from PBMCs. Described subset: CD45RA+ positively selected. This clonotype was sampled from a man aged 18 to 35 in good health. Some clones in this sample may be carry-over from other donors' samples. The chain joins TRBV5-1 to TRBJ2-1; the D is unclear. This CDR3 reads CASSLGATPPSYNEQFF. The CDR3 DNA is TGCGCCAGCAGCTTGGGTGCAACTCCACCCTCCTACAATGAGCAGTTCTTC.